These 27 T cell receptor beta chains were sequenced from one sample in a study of T cells in Graves' hyperthyroidism and ophthalmopathy. Amplification of TCR beta CDR3 regions used RNA as the template. With the HTBI primer set, the TCR CDR3 went through a first round of RT-PCR. TCRdb passed the multiplex PCR reads through MiXCR, listing each CDR3 protein once. The sample comprises about 200,000 distinct CDR3 sequences, around 16% of which are singletons, and about half rests with the top ten. The sequenced sample consisted of blood. The receptors originated from a woman aged 45-65 years with Graves' hyperthyroidism.

To note about this clonotype: One base away lies a much larger clone, so this may be a sequencing read error. V and J are TRBV30 and TRBJ1-5; D gene uncertain. The CDR3 is made up of 14 amino acids. Germline V lookup: CDR1 GTSNPN, CDR2 SVGIG (reference sequence). Trimming left V 7 bases short and J 6 bases short, with 19 bases between. The CDR3 DNA reads TGTGCCTTAAGCCTGGGGAGGGAGAGTCAGCCCCAGCATTTT. Amino acids: CALSLGRESQPQHF.

This clonotype was observed many times. V usage is TRBV6-1 and J usage is TRBJ2-7; D is perhaps TRBD2 (5 bases). Looked up from germline, CDR1 is MNHNS and CDR2 is SASEGT. CDR3 size: 12 residues. V lost 7 bases, J lost 4 bases, and 11 bases lay in between. CDR3: CASTNSGYEQYF. Here the CDR3 DNA reads TGTGCCAGCACCAACTCGGGATACGAGCAGTACTTC.

In its sample, this clonotype was seen many times. This chain links TRBV6-1 with TRBJ1-1, with a possible D match to TRBD1 (5 bases). The CDR3 loop spans 14 amino acids. Germline V gene lookup returns CDR1 MNHNS and CDR2 SASEGT. Trimming left V 1 base short and J 3 bases short, with 9 bases between. The CDR3 is CASSEGGSDTEAFF. CDR3 bases: TGTGCCAGCAGTGAAGGGGGGTCGGACACTGAAGCTTTCTTT.

This clonotype occurred many times. The chain couples TRBV12-3 or TRBV12-4 to TRBJ2-7, with TRBD1 matching 9 bases. CDR3 length: 15 residues. V shed 3 bases and J 4 bases; nucleotides not matched to a gene: 7. Written as DNA, the CDR3 is TGTGCCAGCAGTTTTTGGGGGACAGGGTTTTACGAGCAGTACTTC. It is translated as CASSFWGTGFYEQYF.

CDR3 residues: CASSLAGGTYTDTQYF. CDR3 nucleotide sequence: TGTGCCAGCAGCTTAGCCGGGGGAACCTACACAGATACGCAGTATTTT. The rearrangement links TRBV11-2 to TRBJ2-3; D perhaps matches TRBD2 (6 bases). Trimming took 1 base from V and 2 from J, leaving 13 bases between them. This CDR3 contains 16 residues. In germline, CDR1 is SGHAT, CDR2 FQNNGV.

The chain combines TRBV30 with TRBJ1-1; D gene uncertain. The CDR3 has 14 amino acids. Trimming pared 5 bases from V and 3 bases from J, leaving 16 bases between. The germline V gene has CDR1 GTSNPN and CDR2 SVGIG (reference sequence). DNA of the CDR3: TGTGCCTGGGACACTGTATCCGGGTACACTGAAGCTTTCTTT. Protein sequence: CAWDTVSGYTEAFF.

The genes are TRBV20-1 and TRBJ2-2; the D is unclear. Trimming pared 0 bases from V and 6 bases from J, leaving 8 bases between. Germline CDR1 is DFQATT and CDR2 is SNEGSKA (reference sequence). This CDR3 comprises 13 residues. CDR3 DNA sequence: TGCAGTGCTAGAGATAGTGGGGCCGGGGAGCTGTTTTTT. It specifies CSARDSGAGELFF.

This clonotype was found many times. The genes are TRBV7-2 and TRBJ1-5, with no clear D. Per the germline V gene, CDR1 is SGHTA and CDR2 is FQGNSA. The ends were cut back, 8 bases at V and 4 bases at J, with 18 bases in the middle. CDR3 size: 15 residues. The DNA of the CDR3 is TGTGCCAGCCAGTTCGAGGTCTCAATAAATCAGCCCCAGCATTTT. This translates into CASQFEVSINQPQHF.

This clonotype occurred many times. The chain uses TRBV3-1 and TRBJ1-2; D perhaps matches TRBD1 (5 bases). The CDR3 is 13 amino acids. The ends were cut back, 4 bases at V and 9 bases at J, with 15 bases in the middle. CDR1 is LGHDT, CDR2 YNNKEL, per germline (reference sequence). The CDR3 DNA reads as TGTGCCAGCAGCCCGGTGAGGGGTTGGAGCTACACCTTC. Translation gives CASSPVRGWSYTF.

This clonotype was recorded at least ten times. The J gene is TRBJ1-2, the V gene TRBV29-1; 7 bases match TRBD1. The CDR3 sequence is 12 residues long. V shed 2 bases and J 8 bases; nucleotides not matched to a gene: 5. The V gene's germline CDR1 is SQVTM and CDR2 ANQGSEA. The CDR3 nucleotides are TGCAGCGTTGAAAGGACAGGTAGAGGCTACACCTTC. Amino acid sequence: CSVERTGRGYTF.

In this sample, this clonotype turned up many times. One end of the junction does not line up with germline, which may come from a read error. The chain combines TRBV27 with TRBJ2-2; the D is unclear. From germline, CDR1 is MNHEY and CDR2 SMNVEV (reference sequence). The CDR3 consists of 12 residues. The CDR3 bases are TGTGCCAGCAGCACCAACATCGGGGAGCTGTTTTTT. This encodes CASSTNIGELFF.

This clonotype was counted many times. This chain connects TRBV18 to TRBJ1-2; TRBD1 matches 7 bases. V lost 2 bases and J lost 5; bases outside the gene matches: 11. Germline V gives CDR1 KGHSH, CDR2 LQKENI. The CDR3 runs to 16 residues. CDR3 sequence reads: CASSPYGQVAPYGYTF. In DNA, the CDR3 is TGTGCCAGCTCACCATACGGACAGGTAGCGCCATATGGCTACACCTTC. The full variable domain, rest sourced from reference TRBV18 and TRBJ1-2, is NAGVMQNPRHLVRRRGQEARLRCSPMKGHSHVYWYRQLPEEGLKFMVYLQKENIIDESGMPKERFSAEFPKEGPSILRIQQVVRGDSAAYFCASSPYGQVAPYGYTFGSGTRLTVV.

The chain combines TRBV9 with TRBJ2-3, with unresolved D. CDR3 size: 13 residues. V was pared by 0 bases and J by 5 bases, with 7 bases between. The germline gives CDR1 SGDLS, CDR2 YYNGEE. CDR3 loop: CASSVDPGDTQYF. In DNA, the CDR3 is TGTGCCAGCAGCGTAGATCCCGGAGATACGCAGTATTTT.

V usage is TRBV29-1 and J usage is TRBJ1-3; TRBD1 is a possible D gene (5 bases). CDR1 and CDR2 from the germline V gene are SQVTM and ANQGSEA. V lost 0 bases and J lost 4, with 7 bases in between. The CDR3 contains 13 residues. This chain's CDR3 is CSVEEGTGNTIYF. DNA for the CDR3: TGCAGCGTTGAAGAAGGGACCGGAAACACCATATATTTT.

This clonotype appeared a few times. The chain is built from TRBV7-6 and TRBJ1-2; 7 nucleotides match TRBD1. This CDR3 has 15 residues. With V trimmed by 3 bases and J by 4 bases, 8 bases remained unmatched. Germline V lookup: CDR1 SGHVS, CDR2 FNYEAQ. The CDR3 sequence is CASSFQGESVYGYTF. CDR3 DNA sequence: TGTGCCAGCAGCTTTCAGGGGGAGTCGGTCTATGGCTACACCTTC.

Note on this clonotype: Mismatch with germline at one junction end may stem from a read error. This chain uses TRBV2 with TRBJ1-3; TRBD1 matches 7 bases. From germline, CDR1 is SNHLY and CDR2 FYNNEI. The CDR3 is 19 residues long. DNA of the CDR3: TGTGCCAGCAGTTTTTTTCGGACAGGAAATTTGGGCTCTGGAAACACCACATATTTT. Translation gives CASSFFRTGNLGSGNTTYF.

This clonotype was counted at least ten times. The CDR3 is CASRARTSTTGELFF. The CDR3 DNA reads TGTGCCAGCAGGGCGAGGACTAGTACGACCGGGGAGCTGTTTTTT. The rearrangement links TRBV6-1 to TRBJ2-2; 7 nucleotides line up with TRBD2. Germline assignment: CDR1 MNHNS and CDR2 SASEGT. The CDR3 has 15 amino acids. V trimming: 6 bases; J trimming: 5 bases; junction bases outside the gene matches: 9.

This clonotype has ten or more counts. The V and J genes are TRBV20-1 and TRBJ2-1; unclear D gene. Trimming shortened V by 4 bases and J by 0 bases, and 10 bases separated the two germline ends. The CDR3 covers 14 residues. CDR1 is DFQATT and CDR2 is SNEGSKA in the germline V gene (reference sequence). CDR3 in DNA: TGCAGTGCTATCAAGGAAAGCTCCTACAATGAGCAGTTCTTC. Its translation: CSAIKESSYNEQFF.

Comment on this clonotype: A much more abundant neighbour one base away suggests this may be a read error. The chain recombines TRBV27 with TRBJ1-1; D is undetermined. Germline V gene data show CDR1 as MNHEY and CDR2 as SMNVEV (reference sequence). The CDR3 sequence is 14 residues long. In nucleotides, the CDR3 is TGTGCCAGCAGTTCTCCCTCCCGGAACACTGAAGCTTCCTTT. This gives the protein CASSSPSRNTEASF.

This clonotype was detected ten times or more. The rearrangement links TRBV11-2 to TRBJ1-1; unclear D gene. From germline, CDR1 is SGHAT and CDR2 FQNNGV. Trimming cost V 5 bases and J 6 bases, with 25 bases left between them. This CDR3 spans 17 amino acids. The DNA of the CDR3 is TGTGCCAGCAGCCAATTACCCGTTATGGGCAGAATGGCTGAAGCTTTCTTT. It specifies CASSQLPVMGRMAEAFF. Drawing the rest from reference TRBV11-2 and TRBJ1-1, the complete variable domain is EAGVAQSPRYKIIEKRQSVAFWCNPISGHATLYWYQQILGQGPKLLIQFQNNGVVDDSQLPKDRFSAERLKGVDSTLKIQPAKLEDSAVYLCASSQLPVMGRMAEAFFGQGTRLTVV.

The V call is TRBV28, the J call TRBJ2-7, with D perhaps given as TRBD1 or TRBD2 (7 bases each). Trimming removed 6 bases at V and 2 bases at J, with 17 bases between. Germline CDR1 and CDR2: MDHEN and SYDVKM. The CDR3 is made up of 15 amino acids. Here the CDR3 reads CASSQGGRATYEQYF. In DNA form, the CDR3 reads TGTGCCAGCAGCCAGGGGGGGAGGGCAACCTACGAGCAGTACTTC.

This clonotype was seen ten or more times. The CDR3 DNA sequence: TGTGCCAGCAGCTCTCCCTCCGGTGGCATTCAGTACTTC. Protein sequence: CASSSPSGGIQYF. This chain connects TRBV5-5 to TRBJ2-4; D is undetermined. The V gene's germline CDR1 is SGHKS and CDR2 YYEKEE (reference sequence). V dropped 3 bases and J dropped 9 bases, with 13 bases sitting between them. This CDR3 region has 13 residues. The variable domain in full, completed from reference TRBV5-5 and TRBJ2-4, reads DAGVTQSPTHLIKTRGQQVTLRCSPISGHKSVSWYQQVLGQGPQFIFQYYEKEERGRGNFPDRFSARQFPNYSSELNVNALLLGDSALYLCASSSPSGGIQYFGAGTRLSVL.

The gene calls are TRBV9 and TRBJ2-2, with D perhaps TRBD1 (6 bases). Per germline, CDR1 SGDLS and CDR2 YYNGEE. Trimming shortened V by 0 bases and J by 3 bases, and 9 bases separated the two germline ends. The CDR3 has 15 amino acids. The CDR3 sequence: CASSVGPGDTGELFF. DNA of the CDR3: TGTGCCAGCAGCGTAGGGCCAGGGGACACCGGGGAGCTGTTTTTT. The variable domain in full, completed from reference TRBV9 and TRBJ2-2, reads DSGVTQTPKHLITATGQRVTLRCSPRSGDLSVYWYQQSLDQGLQFLIQYYNGEERAKGNILERFSAQQFPDLHSELNLSSLELGDSALYFCASSVGPGDTGELFFGEGSRLTVL.

This clonotype showed up just a few times. The genes are TRBV10-2 and TRBJ1-2, with a possible D match to TRBD1 (6 bases). Between the trimmed V and J ends, which lost 0 bases and 7 bases, there was a span of 12 bases. This CDR3 contains 14 residues. The germline V gene encodes CDR1 WSHSY and CDR2 SAAADI. CDR3 region: CASSESTGAPGYTF. CDR3 coding DNA: TGCGCCAGCAGTGAGTCAACGGGGGCCCCTGGCTACACCTTC.

This rearrangement joins TRBV30 to TRBJ2-2; D is unclear. CDR1 is GTSNPN, CDR2 SVGIG, per germline (reference sequence). The CDR3 sequence is 16 residues long. V shed 2 bases and J shed 9 bases, with 22 bases lying between them. The CDR3 nucleotides read TGTGCCTGGAGTCGCCCTGAACCCAATCGTATCCGGGAGCTGTTTTTT. This translates into CAWSRPEPNRIRELFF. Together with reference TRBV30 and TRBJ2-2, the CDR3 gives the full variable domain: SQTIHQWPATLVQPVGSPLSLECTVEGTSNPNLYWYRQAAGRGLQLLFYSVGIGQISSEVPQNLSASRPQDRQFILSSKKLLLSDSGFYLCAWSRPEPNRIRELFFGEGSRLTVL.

This clonotype has only a few counts. The V and J genes are TRBV30 and TRBJ1-4; D is perhaps TRBD1 (5 bases). Trimming cost V 7 bases and J 7 bases, with 16 bases left between them. The CDR3 extends over 13 amino acids. Germline loops: CDR1 GTSNPN, CDR2 SVGIG (reference sequence). The CDR3 region has the DNA TGTGCCTTCCCGGCAGGGTCGAGTGAAAAACTGTTTTTT. It is translated as CAFPAGSSEKLFF.

This clonotype was observed once. This clone may be a read error of a much larger clone one base away. This is likely a read error, given that the CDR3 carries no conserved phenylalanine or tryptophan at its end. This chain uses TRBV2 with TRBJ1-1, with D possibly TRBD1 on 5 matching bases. The CDR3 totals 14 residues. Trimming removed 5 bases from V and 0 bases from J, with 10 bases in between. The germline CDR1 and CDR2 sequences are SNHLY and FYNNEI. Here the CDR3 reads CASSPGHLNTEAFS. In DNA form, the CDR3 reads TGTGCCAGCAGTCCCGGACACTTGAACACTGAAGCTTTCTCT.